This note documents a single T cell receptor beta chain sequence. One junction end does not reproduce the germline sequence, and a read error may be involved. In germline, CDR1 is KGHSH, CDR2 LQKENI. This CDR3 is built from 13 residues. In the PCR, 60 Vbeta and 13 Jbeta primers were used. The data were produced by immunoSEQ multiplex PCR, yet TCRdb's version contains in-frame clones alone and is incomplete. This sample carries 160,000 or so clones, roughly 80% of them seen once, and the ten largest clones take roughly 7.6%. The sample belongs to a study of cytomegalovirus exposure and HLA in healthy donors.

The TCR was taken from a woman aged 30 to 39 in good health and CMV-seropositive. The chain combines TRBV18 with TRBJ1-1, with D tentatively TRBD1 (5 bases). What was sequenced was PBMCs. CDR3 DNA sequence: TGTGCCAGCTCAACGACAGAGAACACTGAAGCTTTCTTC. Amino acids: CASSTTENTEAFF.